This paragraph covers one T cell receptor (beta chain) sequence. Antigen specificity is unknown. The germline gene is not matched at one end of the junction; a read error may be the cause. The CDR3 spans 13 residues. The V gene's germline CDR1 is SQVTM and CDR2 ANQGSEA. The data are from a study of post-analysis software for immune sequencing data. Study in general: Patients with relapsing-remitting, secondary progressive and progressive-relapsing multiple sclerosis courses were all represented. Findings and caveats of the study: Included in a set of a handful of TRBV segments more frequent in patients than controls were TRBV5-6, TRBV5-1 and TRBV20-1. Multiple sclerosis was associated with a significant reduction in normalized Chao1 diversity relative to controls. Samples from a shared batch, those prepared together, strongly co-clustered by F measure.

Each TCR beta cDNA library carried unique molecular identifiers. T cells numbering about 0.95 to 10 million gave rise to about 490,000 cDNA molecules. TCRdb used MiXCR to reprocess the PCR reads, holding one entry per CDR3 protein. The sample has 700,000 to 900,000 distinct CDR3 sequences, 40% to 55% seen once. The V call is TRBV29-1, the J call TRBJ2-1, with a possible D match to TRBD2 (6 bases). The sequence was obtained from a girl aged 5 to 17 with multiple sclerosis. Sequenced sample: blood. This chain's CDR3 is CSVEDAGTPAFSF. The CDR3 DNA sequence: TGCAGCGTTGAAGATGCGGGGACCCCGGCGTTCTCCTTC.